This T cell receptor (beta chain) stems from a study of glioma-infiltrating T cells after dendritic cell vaccination (dated by TCRdb to 2015 to 2016). General notes on the study: Of the approximately 15 glioblastoma patients in the cohort, all drawn from Phase I and II dendritic cell vaccination trials, 9 were newly diagnosed and 6 had recurrent disease. Between about 2002 and 2012, patients were given autologous tumor lysate-pulsed dendritic cell vaccination. The vaccine was prepared from monocyte-derived dendritic cells that were cultured for approximately seven days with IL-4 and GM-CSF and then pulsed overnight with autologous tumor lysate. Patients received three intradermal dendritic cell vaccine injections at biweekly intervals in the arm below the axilla. In glioblastoma patients vaccinated with dendritic cells, deep sequencing of TCR beta CDR3 regions served to measure the amount of tumor-infiltrating lymphocytes and to compare repertoires between tumor and blood. Survival after dendritic cell vaccination was correlated with TCR sequencing metrics, such as TIL content and the overlap between tumor and blood repertoires.

TCRB CDR3 regions were amplified from around 2.1 ug genomic DNA, or all available DNA if less, using the immunoSEQ assay. For multiplex PCR, 60 forward primers for TCR V beta segments and 13 reverse primers for J beta segments were used. To estimate the number of reads per starting template, synthetic control templates were added to each sample at limiting dilution. The Illumina HiSeq System generated 87 bp sequencing reads. The paper's processing steps were these. PCR and sequencing errors were removed by a nearest neighbor algorithm that merged closely related sequences. TCR overlap was measured as the percentage of unique tumor TCR beta sequences also present in the same patient's peripheral blood. The table comes from immuneACCESS by way of TCRdb, which keeps in-frame sequences with V and J called. Part of the clones is missing from these tables; in studies checked, under half for an unresolved V gene and the rest for unknown reasons. V and J calls and clone size are those listed in that table; D and trimming were worked out from the DNA. The sample table records 50,000 to 75,000 clones; more than 75% of these occur just once. The top ten clonotypes cover about 9% of the sample.

Study-wide conclusions, independent of this receptor: After dendritic cell vaccination, a higher estimated pretreatment TIL content predicted longer time to progression and longer overall survival. The cohort was small and heterogeneous, and full blood and tumor sets were available for few patients, with initial-recurrent tumor pairs available for even fewer patients. The three-group TCR overlap response model was characterized as speculative, and prospective validation of the model was stated to be required. No direct relationship between TCR clonality and survival was found, suggesting a diverse polyclonal response may matter.

With respect to this clone: It lacks a known antigen. No clone much larger than this one lies a single base away; base qualities are absent.

This specimen's time point label, per the study, means: after dendritic cell vaccination, including at tumor progression/relapse. To be selected, patients needed enough residual fresh-frozen tumor tissue and more than two years of available survival data. None of the glioblastoma patients carried an isocitrate dehydrogenase mutation, although molecular status otherwise varied. PBMC were collected before vaccination, two weeks after the third vaccination, and at tumor progression if tumor progression occurred. The Qiagen DNeasy Blood extraction Kit was used to extract genomic DNA. Clipping removes 4 bases from V and 6 bases from J, with 8 as the unmatched junction base count. The CDR3, cysteine through phenylalanine, is 16 amino acids long. The read is trimmed to its CDR3 DNA, 48 bases read in frame from base 1. Per the germline V gene, SGHRS is the CDR1 and YFSETQ is the CDR2.

This receptor chain uses TRBV5-1 and TRBJ2-7; a stretch of 15 junction bases matches TRBD2. The sequence derives from a human donor with glioblastoma. The sample consisted of blood, taken after dendritic cell vaccination. The nucleotide sequence is given as TGCGCCAGCAGCCCGGGACTAGCGGGGGGCCAAGCCGAGCAGTACTTC. It codes for CASSPGLAGGQAEQYF.